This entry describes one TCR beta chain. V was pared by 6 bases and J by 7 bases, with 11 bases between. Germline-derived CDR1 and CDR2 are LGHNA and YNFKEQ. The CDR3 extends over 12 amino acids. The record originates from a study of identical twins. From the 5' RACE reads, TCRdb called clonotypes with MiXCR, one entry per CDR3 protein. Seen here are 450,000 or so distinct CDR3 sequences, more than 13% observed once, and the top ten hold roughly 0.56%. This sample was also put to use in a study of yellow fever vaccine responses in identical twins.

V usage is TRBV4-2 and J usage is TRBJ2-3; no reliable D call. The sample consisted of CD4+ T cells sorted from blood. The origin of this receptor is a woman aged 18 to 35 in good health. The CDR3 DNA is TGTGCCAGCAGAACTGTGGTAAATACGCAGTATTTT. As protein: CASRTVVNTQYF.